One sample yielded the 27 T cell receptor beta chains listed below, sequenced in a study of shared clonotypes between healthy human individuals. Here immunoSEQ multiplex PCR was the method, and the copy in TCRdb shows in-frame clones only, minus some. This table has about 580,000 clones, roughly 98% appearing once. The naive CD8 population came from CD45RO-negative cells selected for CCR7, without terminally differentiated effector memory CD45RA+ cells. The sequencing sample was made of naive CD8+ T cells sorted from blood. The origin of the receptors is a man aged 25 to 40 in good health.

The genes are TRBV11-3 and TRBJ2-2, with D possibly TRBD1 on 5 matching bases. The germline V gene encodes CDR1 SGHNT and CDR2 YENEEA. This CDR3 contains 16 residues. With 5 bases removed from V and 0 bases from J, the gap between germline ends came to 13 bases. The CDR3 sequence is CASSRREHANTGELFF. For the CDR3, the DNA is TGTGCCAGCAGCCGCAGGGAACACGCGAACACCGGGGAGCTGTTTTTT.

This clone came up once. The chain carries TRBV9 and TRBJ2-2; D perhaps matches TRBD2 (5 bases). The germline V gene has CDR1 SGDLS and CDR2 YYNGEE. Trimming left V 6 bases short and J 3 bases short, with 15 bases between. This CDR3 has 15 amino acids. CDR3 in DNA: TGTGCCAGCAAGAATGAGGGAACGGACACCGGGGAGCTGTTTTTT. Its translation is CASKNEGTDTGELFF.

This chain uses TRBV10-3 with TRBJ1-2; TRBD1 might be the D (6 bases). The CDR3 covers 14 residues. The V gene's germline CDR1 is ENHRY and CDR2 SYGVKD. V was clipped by 7 bases and J by 2 bases, with 14 bases between them. The CDR3 protein is CAITGGQSNYGYTF. As DNA, the CDR3 is TGTGCCATCACCGGGGGGCAGAGCAACTATGGCTACACCTTC.

The chain has TRBV19 and TRBJ1-1; D is uncertain. V lost 1 base and J 7 bases, leaving 13 bases between the germline ends. Germline CDR1 LNHDA, CDR2 SQIVND (reference sequence). This CDR3 comprises 14 residues. CDR3 loop: CASSIVQLGGEAFF. DNA for the CDR3: TGTGCCAGTAGTATAGTCCAGCTGGGAGGTGAAGCTTTCTTT. Full variable domain (rest looked up from reference TRBV19 and TRBJ1-1): DGGITQSPKYLFRKEGQNVTLSCEQNLNHDAMYWYRQDPGQGLRLIYYSQIVNDFQKGDIAEGYSVSREKKESFPLTVTSAQKNPTAFYLCASSIVQLGGEAFFGQGTRLTVV.

The genes are TRBV5-5 and TRBJ2-1, with a possible D match to TRBD2 (5 bases). V was clipped by 6 bases and J by 5 bases, with 15 bases between them. In germline, CDR1 is SGHKS, CDR2 YYEKEE (reference sequence). The CDR3 runs to 14 residues. The CDR3 reads CASTQSGLNNEQFF. CDR3 coding DNA: TGTGCCAGCACCCAGTCGGGGTTAAACAATGAGCAGTTCTTC.

The chain carries TRBV18 and TRBJ2-7, with D maybe TRBD1 (6 bases). Germline V lookup: CDR1 KGHSH, CDR2 LQKENI. The CDR3 contains 16 residues. Deletions cut 0 bases from V and 0 bases from J, with 12 bases between. The CDR3, as DNA: TGTGCCAGCTCACCACCCAGGGGCCTACACTCCTACGAGCAGTACTTC. Translated: CASSPPRGLHSYEQYF.

V is TRBV7-9 and J is TRBJ2-7; either TRBD1 or TRBD2 may fit D (5 bases each). V was pared by 8 bases and J by 1 base, with 12 bases between. Germline lookup yields CDR1 SEHNR and CDR2 FQNEAQ (reference sequence). The CDR3 sequence is 13 residues long. The CDR3 nucleotides read TGTGCCAGCGAGGGGCCGTGGTCCTACGAGCAGTACTTC. Translating it yields CASEGPWSYEQYF.

About this clone: The sample has other DNA sequences that encode this CDR3 too. The chain has TRBV5-1 and TRBJ2-7, with TRBD1 matching 8 bases. CDR3 size: 14 residues. V gave up 3 bases and J gave up 1 base; unmatched junction bases: 3. Germline V gene lookup returns CDR1 SGHRS and CDR2 YFSETQ. The CDR3: CASSSRTGSYEQYF. The CDR3 bases are TGCGCCAGCAGCTCAAGGACAGGGTCCTACGAGCAGTACTTC. Looking up the rest from reference TRBV5-1 and TRBJ2-7 gives the full variable domain: KAGVTQTPRYLIKTRGQQVTLSCSPISGHRSVSWYQQTPGQGLQFLFEYFSETQRNKGNFPGRFSGRQFSNSRSEMNVSTLELGDSALYLCASSSRTGSYEQYFGPGTRLTVT.

This chain joins TRBV13 and TRBJ2-7, with D perhaps matching TRBD2 (5 bases). There are 13 residues in the CDR3. V was shortened by 4 bases and J by 5 bases, with 12 bases between the two germline ends. CDR1 is PRHDT, CDR2 FYEKMQ, per germline (reference sequence). The CDR3: CASSSGRGNEQYF. The CDR3 DNA is TGTGCCAGCAGCTCCGGACGGGGAAACGAGCAGTACTTC.

The chain links TRBV5-6 to TRBJ2-7; D possibly corresponds to TRBD1 (6 bases). Germline CDR1 is SGHDT and CDR2 is YYEEEE. The CDR3 sequence is 13 residues long. The V end was cut by 4 bases, the J end by 1 base, with 9 bases between. CDR3 sequence: CASSSDRSYEQYF. The CDR3 DNA sequence: TGTGCCAGCAGCAGTGACAGGTCCTACGAGCAGTACTTC.

CDR3 coding DNA: TGCGCCAGCAGCCAAGGGGTCACGAACACCGGGGAGCTGTTTTTT. Translated, it gives CASSQGVTNTGELFF. This rearrangement joins TRBV4-3 to TRBJ2-2, with D unresolved. The CDR3 has 15 residues. Germline values: CDR1 LGHNA, CDR2 YSLEER. The V end lost 1 base, the J end lost 0 bases, and 6 bases lay between the germline ends.

The chain recombines TRBV28 with TRBJ2-5; 11 nucleotides line up with TRBD2. This CDR3 contains 15 residues. The V gene end was trimmed by 7 bases and the J gene end by 7 bases; junction bases not matched to a gene: 11. The germline V gene has CDR1 MDHEN and CDR2 SYDVKM. The CDR3 protein is CASTSGLADDRTQYF. DNA of the CDR3: TGTGCCAGCACCTCGGGACTAGCGGACGATCGGACCCAGTACTTC.

The V and J genes are TRBV27 and TRBJ1-2; D call uncertain. CDR1 is MNHEY and CDR2 is SMNVEV in the germline V gene (reference sequence). V was pared by 4 bases and J by 7 bases, with 16 bases between. The CDR3 runs 14 residues. The CDR3 protein is CASSSSSSSAGYTF. For the CDR3, the DNA is TGTGCCAGCAGTTCCAGTAGTAGTTCCGCTGGCTACACCTTC.

In DNA, the CDR3 is TGTGCCAGCAGCTTAGCTGGGACTGCCTCCTACAATGAGCAGTTCTTC. The encoded protein is CASSLAGTASYNEQFF. This chain joins TRBV7-9 and TRBJ2-1; D perhaps matches TRBD2 (6 bases). There are 16 residues in the CDR3. Germline values: CDR1 SEHNR, CDR2 FQNEAQ (reference sequence). V was trimmed by 0 bases and J by 0 bases, leaving 9 bases between them.

This chain joins TRBV27 and TRBJ2-3; D is possibly TRBD1 (6 bases). CDR1 MNHEY and CDR2 SMNVEV come from the germline V gene (reference sequence). This CDR3 region has 15 residues. Deletions cut 3 bases from V and 6 bases from J, with 16 bases between. The CDR3, as DNA: TGTGCCAGCAGTTTGATGGACCCGAGGGGGGATACGCAGTATTTT. Amino acids: CASSLMDPRGDTQYF.

The chain joins TRBV11-1 to TRBJ2-7, with D perhaps TRBD2 (6 bases). This CDR3 is 14 amino acids long. Trimming left V 6 bases short and J 1 base short, with 13 bases between. Germline lookup yields CDR1 SGHAT and CDR2 FQDESV (reference sequence). The CDR3 DNA is TGTGCCAGCAGTGTCGGGGGTAGGTCCTACGAGCAGTACTTC. It translates to CASSVGGRSYEQYF. The full variable domain, rest sourced from reference TRBV11-1 and TRBJ2-7, is EAEVAQSPRYKITEKSQAVAFWCDPISGHATLYWYRQILGQGPELLVQFQDESVVDDSQLPKDRFSAERLKGVDSTLKIQPAELGDSAMYLCASSVGGRSYEQYFGPGTRLTVT.

To note about this clone: Different DNA sequences within this sample yield the same CDR3. This chain connects TRBV28 to TRBJ2-3; tentatively, D is TRBD2 (6 bases). The V gene's germline CDR1 is MDHEN and CDR2 SYDVKM. Between the trimmed V and J ends, which lost 5 bases and 2 bases, there was a span of 14 bases. The CDR3 is 15 amino acids. The CDR3 DNA follows: TGTGCCAGCAGTCTAGGGGCGGGATCCACAGATACGCAGTATTTT. It is translated as CASSLGAGSTDTQYF.

The V gene is TRBV6-1, the J gene TRBJ2-7, with 8 bases matching TRBD1. This CDR3 has 16 amino acids. Germline V gene sequence: CDR1 MNHNS, CDR2 SASEGT. V trimming: 2 bases; J trimming: 3 bases; junction bases outside the gene matches: 9. CDR3 protein: CASSELGGQGYYEQYF. The DNA of the CDR3 is TGTGCCAGCAGTGAATTAGGTGGACAGGGCTACTACGAGCAGTACTTC.

This rearrangement joins TRBV7-6 to TRBJ2-3; 11 nucleotides line up with TRBD2. Per germline, CDR1 SGHVS and CDR2 FNYEAQ. V shed 5 bases and J 3 bases; nucleotides not matched to a gene: 4. This CDR3 region has 15 residues. The CDR3 here is CASSRGLAGTDTQYF. The CDR3 region has the DNA TGTGCCAGCAGCCGCGGACTAGCGGGTACAGATACGCAGTATTTT.

This clone occurred once. The genes are TRBV14 and TRBJ2-2; D uncertain. CDR1 is SGHDN and CDR2 is FVKESK in the germline V gene. The ends were cut back, 7 bases at V and 3 bases at J, with 18 bases in the middle. The CDR3 length is 16 residues. The CDR3 nucleotides are TGTGCCAGCACCCCCCATTCCAAACGCGACACCGGGGAGCTGTTTTTT. Protein: CASTPHSKRDTGELFF.

J is TRBJ1-2 and V is TRBV9; 7 bases are a match to TRBD1. Trimming removed 5 bases from V and 4 bases from J; junction bases left unmatched: 5. CDR3 length equals 13 residues. Looked up from germline, CDR1 is SGDLS and CDR2 is YYNGEE. In DNA, the CDR3 is TGTGCCAGCAGAGGGGGCGGAACCTATGGCTACACCTTC. This gives the protein CASRGGGTYGYTF.

The V and J genes are TRBV10-3 and TRBJ2-5; D is possibly TRBD1 or TRBD2 (5 bases each). The V gene's germline CDR1 is ENHRY and CDR2 SYGVKD. The V end was cut by 3 bases, the J end by 5 bases, with 16 bases between. This CDR3 comprises 15 residues. CDR3 region: CAISDLGPGLETQYF. DNA for the CDR3: TGTGCCATCAGTGACTTGGGACCGGGCTTGGAGACCCAGTACTTC.

The CDR3 is CASSSASSGANVLTF. The DNA of the CDR3 is TGTGCCAGCAGCTCCGCCTCCTCTGGGGCCAACGTCCTGACTTTC. The rearrangement links TRBV11-3 to TRBJ2-6; unclear D gene. V was shortened by 4 bases and J by 0 bases, with 7 bases between the two germline ends. The CDR3 is made up of 15 amino acids. The V gene's germline CDR1 is SGHNT and CDR2 YENEEA.

In regard to this clone: A read error may produce the germline difference seen at one junction end. V gene TRBV28 combines with J gene TRBJ2-1, with TRBD2 matching 10 bases. Germline assignment: CDR1 MDHEN and CDR2 SYDVKM. This CDR3 contains 15 residues. The CDR3 spells CASNPGTSAYSEQFF. Written as DNA, the CDR3 is TGTGCCAGCAACCCCGGGACTAGCGCCTACAGTGAGCAGTTCTTC.

This chain uses TRBV27 with TRBJ2-1; 15 positions match TRBD2. V lost 5 bases, J lost 6 bases, and 5 bases stayed unmatched. The CDR3 covers 16 residues. CDR1 MNHEY and CDR2 SMNVEV come from the germline V gene (reference sequence). CDR3 residues: CASSPGLAGGRNEQFF. As DNA, the CDR3 is TGTGCCAGCAGTCCCGGACTAGCGGGAGGGCGCAATGAGCAGTTCTTC.

Only one count was recorded for this clone. The genes are TRBV29-1 and TRBJ2-2, with a tentative D call TRBD2 (5 bases). The CDR3 is 12 residues long. Trimming left V 6 bases short and J 5 bases short, with 10 bases between. Germline CDR1 is SQVTM and CDR2 is ANQGSEA. DNA of the CDR3: TGCAGCGTCGAGGGTGGGACCGGGGAGCTGTTTTTT. Encoded protein: CSVEGGTGELFF.

The chain carries TRBV7-2 and TRBJ2-3; 10 bases are shared with TRBD2. V shed 6 bases and J 5 bases; nucleotides not matched to a gene: 11. The length of the CDR3 is 16 residues. Germline V gives CDR1 SGHTA, CDR2 FQGNSA. CDR3 amino acids: CASRPPRTSGLDTQYF. CDR3 bases: TGTGCCAGCAGGCCGCCCCGGACTAGCGGATTAGATACGCAGTATTTT.